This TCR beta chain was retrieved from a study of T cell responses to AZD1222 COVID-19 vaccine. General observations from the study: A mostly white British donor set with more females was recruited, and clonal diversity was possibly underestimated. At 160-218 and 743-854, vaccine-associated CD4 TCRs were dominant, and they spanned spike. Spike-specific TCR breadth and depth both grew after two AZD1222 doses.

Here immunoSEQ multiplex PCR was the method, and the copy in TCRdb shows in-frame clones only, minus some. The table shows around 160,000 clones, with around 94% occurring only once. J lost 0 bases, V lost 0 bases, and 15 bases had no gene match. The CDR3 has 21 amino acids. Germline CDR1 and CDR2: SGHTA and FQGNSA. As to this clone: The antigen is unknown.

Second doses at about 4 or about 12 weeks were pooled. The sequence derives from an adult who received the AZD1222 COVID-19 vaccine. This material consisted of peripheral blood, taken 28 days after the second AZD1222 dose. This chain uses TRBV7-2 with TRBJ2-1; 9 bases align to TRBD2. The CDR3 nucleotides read TGTGCCAGCAGCTTAGCCCGTCGTCTAGCGGGATACTTCAGCTCCTACAATGAGCAGTTCTTC. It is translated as CASSLARRLAGYFSSYNEQFF.